This T cell receptor (beta chain) derives from a study of T-cell memory formation after mild COVID-19. Study-wide background: TCR clusters showed largely donor specificity. Overall study results and limits: Among clones peaking at day 37 in the second wave, SARS-CoV-2 specificity remained unconfirmed. Clones that got smaller from day 15 to 85 had even CD4/CD8, while clones growing later tipped toward CD4+.

Turning to this clonotype: Antigen unknown.

Constant-segment-primed 5'RACE gave TCR alpha and TCR beta cDNA libraries with sample barcodes and UMIs. One entry per CDR3 protein results from TCRdb running MiXCR on the 5' RACE reads. The sample lists approximately 100,000 distinct CDR3 sequences, 11% seen once, with 40% in the top ten. This CDR3 has 14 amino acids. Germline V gives CDR1 MNHEY, CDR2 SMNVEV (reference sequence). V lost 5 bases, J lost 1 base, and 10 bases lay in between. This chain connects TRBV27 to TRBJ2-3; D is possibly TRBD2 (5 bases). The sample was PBMCs or a T cell subset sorted from them (not recorded which). The TCR sequence derives from a man in his late teens or twenties who had mild COVID-19 (a few samples of this study predate the infection). Cell type and time point are not known. CDR3 loop: CASSPERGTDTQYF. CDR3 in DNA: TGTGCCAGCAGTCCCGAGAGGGGCACAGATACGCAGTATTTT.